One sample yielded the 30 T cell receptor beta chains listed below, sequenced in a study of tumor and adjacent non-tumor tissue in lung cancer. The library came from three nested PCR rounds adapted from ARM-PCR protocols. TCRdb redid the calling of the multiplex PCR reads with MiXCR, one entry per CDR3 protein. The sample lists 200,000 to 250,000 distinct CDR3 sequences; 71% were seen once. This sample's RNA came from whole unsorted tissue. Sequencing was carried out using lung tumor tissue. These receptors came from a man in his sixties with non-small cell lung cancer.

This clonotype was seen only once. The CDR3 DNA reads as TGTGCCAGCAGCTTAGATCAAAATGCCGCCTACGAGCAGTACTTC. Its protein product is CASSLDQNAAYEQYF. This chain joins TRBV11-3 and TRBJ2-7; D is unresolved. The V gene's germline CDR1 is SGHNT and CDR2 YENEEA. Trimming removed 0 bases from V and 2 bases from J, with 11 bases in between. There are 15 residues in the CDR3. Complete variable domain (other parts from reference TRBV11-3 and TRBJ2-7): EAGVVQSPRYKIIEKKQPVAFWCNPISGHNTLYWYLQNLGQGPELLIRYENEEAVDDSQLPKDRFSAERLKGVDSTLKIQPAELGDSAVYLCASSLDQNAAYEQYFGPGTRLTVT.

There are many counts of this clonotype. V usage is TRBV4-3 and J usage is TRBJ1-1; D is uncertain. Germline CDR1 LGHNA, CDR2 YSLEER. V was clipped by 0 bases and J by 1 base, with 9 bases between them. The CDR3 is 15 residues long. This CDR3 is CASSQDGERNTEAFF. The CDR3 nucleotides are TGCGCCAGCAGCCAAGATGGGGAAAGGAACACTGAAGCTTTCTTT.

This clonotype was counted a few times. This rearrangement joins TRBV7-9 to TRBJ2-5; D is ambiguous. Per germline, CDR1 SEHNR and CDR2 FQNEAQ (reference sequence). The CDR3 totals 14 residues. Trimming took off 5 bases at V and 5 bases at J, with 15 bases between the two ends. The CDR3 sequence: CASSLSGTVETQYF. CDR3 DNA sequence: TGTGCCAGCAGCCTAAGTGGTACGGTCGAGACCCAGTACTTC.

The table lists this clonotype with a count of one. This chain connects TRBV28 to TRBJ2-7; no clear D gene. The CDR3 runs 12 residues. Trimming shortened V by 5 bases and J by 2 bases, and 7 bases separated the two germline ends. CDR1 is MDHEN and CDR2 is SYDVKM in the germline V gene. CDR3 bases: TGTGCCAGCAGTATACTCGCCTACGAGCAGTACTTC. It yields the protein CASSILAYEQYF.

The chain carries TRBV11-3 and TRBJ2-5; D unresolved. V lost 3 bases and J lost 5, with 19 bases in between. This CDR3 has 16 amino acids. The germline V gene encodes CDR1 SGHNT and CDR2 YENEEA. CDR3 sequence reads: CASSFRRRRGWETQYF. CDR3 nucleotide sequence: TGTGCCAGCAGCTTCAGGCGGCGACGTGGTTGGGAGACCCAGTACTTC.

A note on this clonotype: Given a much more abundant clone one base away, this may be a read error. The rearrangement links TRBV6-5 to TRBJ2-7; D is possibly TRBD1 or TRBD2 (7 bases each). CDR1 is MNHEY, CDR2 SVGAGI, per germline. CDR3 size: 13 residues. The ends were cut back, 7 bases at V and 5 bases at J, with 15 bases in the middle. CDR3: CASKGGGWDEQYF. The CDR3 bases are TGTGCCAGCAAGGGAGGGGGCTGGGACGAGCAGTACTTC.

About this clonotype itself: An end of the junction differs from the germline gene, which may be a read error. The J gene is TRBJ2-5, the V gene TRBV28; the D call may be TRBD1 or TRBD2 (5 bases each). Germline CDR1 is MDHEN and CDR2 is SYDVKM. The CDR3 has 15 amino acids. The CDR3 DNA reads as TGTGCCGGCAGCCCCATAGACAGACTACAAGATACCCGGTACTTC. Translation gives CAGSPIDRLQDTRYF.

V usage is TRBV12-3 or TRBV12-4 and J usage is TRBJ2-7; 14 bases match TRBD2. The CDR3 runs 16 residues. The V gene end was trimmed by 4 bases and the J gene end by 4 bases; junction bases not matched to a gene: 6. The DNA of the CDR3 is TGTGCCAGCAGTTCCGGAAGGACTAGCGGGGGGTACGAGCAGTACTTC. It translates to CASSSGRTSGGYEQYF.

This chain joins TRBV5-4 and TRBJ2-1; D could derive from TRBD1 or TRBD2 (5 bases each). CDR1 is SGHNT and CDR2 is YYREEE in the germline V gene (reference sequence). This CDR3 region has 14 residues. V lost 2 bases and J lost 10, with 16 bases in between. The CDR3 region has the DNA TGTGCCAGCAGCTTCGAGGGGCCGGGAAAGGAGCAGTTCTTC. Its protein product is CASSFEGPGKEQFF.

As for this clonotype: Since the CDR3 does not end with the conserved phenylalanine or tryptophan, this likely comes from a read error. The V call is TRBV20-1, the J call TRBJ2-1, with TRBD2 matching over 8 bases. This CDR3 has 17 amino acids. Per the germline V gene, CDR1 is DFQATT and CDR2 is SNEGSKA (reference sequence). The trim removed 3 bases at V and 7 bases at J, leaving 17 bases unmatched. The CDR3 DNA reads as TGCAGTGCTAGGACGGTTATTATCGGGGGGGCCGTAAATGAGCAGTTCATC. Protein sequence: CSARTVIIGGAVNEQFI.

This chain joins TRBV7-9 and TRBJ1-2, with D uncertain. CDR3 length: 14 residues. Germline CDR1 reads SEHNR; CDR2 reads FQNEAQ (reference sequence). Trimming took off 4 bases at V and 4 bases at J, with 13 bases between the two ends. The DNA for the CDR3 is TGTGCCAGCAGCTCCCGGGCCGAATTCTATGGCTACACCTTC. Translation gives CASSSRAEFYGYTF.

As for this clonotype: A junction end diverges from the germline sequence, so it may reflect a read error. CDR3 bases: TGCGCCAGCAGCCCTCGACTAGCGGGAGAGGGTGAGCAGTTGTTC. Its protein product is CASSPRLAGEGEQLF. The chain joins TRBV5-1 to TRBJ2-1; the match to TRBD2 covers 12 bases. CDR1 and CDR2 from the germline V gene are SGHRS and YFSETQ. The CDR3 is made up of 15 amino acids.

The count of this clonotype is one. The chain joins TRBV5-5 to TRBJ2-7; 7 nucleotides agree with TRBD1. CDR1 is SGHKS and CDR2 is YYEKEE in the germline V gene (reference sequence). The CDR3 is made up of 15 amino acids. With V trimmed by 2 bases and J by 7 bases, 12 bases remained unmatched. In DNA form, the CDR3 reads TGTGCCAGCAGCTTAGGGGGCCCCCGAAGGAGTGAGCAGTACTTC. Amino acid sequence: CASSLGGPRRSEQYF.

In this sample, this clonotype turned up many times. The chain combines TRBV12-3 or TRBV12-4 with TRBJ1-1; no reliable D call. This CDR3 is 16 amino acids long. The V end was cut by 0 bases, the J end by 1 base, with 12 bases between. The CDR3 is CASSLAYRAGNTEAFF. The CDR3 region has the DNA TGTGCCAGCAGTTTAGCGTATAGGGCTGGGAACACTGAAGCTTTCTTT.

On this clonotype itself: A clone one base away is much larger, so this may be a read error. The chain has TRBV20-1 and TRBJ2-7, with TRBD1 matching over 7 bases. CDR3 length: 14 amino acids. CDR1 DFQATT and CDR2 SNEGSKA come from the germline V gene (reference sequence). With 6 bases clipped from V and 2 bases from J, the junction kept 10 bases outside the gene matches. CDR3 DNA sequence: TGCAGTGCCCACCAGACAGGGTCCCCCTACGAGCAGTACTTC. This sequence encodes CSAHQTGSPYEQYF.

The CDR3 region is CASREGQNTEAFF. The DNA for the CDR3 is TGCGCCAGCCGCGAGGGGCAGAACACTGAAGCTTTCTTT. The chain has TRBV5-1 and TRBJ1-1; possibly TRBD1 for D (5 bases). This CDR3 spans 13 amino acids. The germline V gene has CDR1 SGHRS and CDR2 YFSETQ. Trimming cost V 7 bases and J 1 base, with 11 bases left between them.

The chain employs TRBV11-3 and TRBJ2-5, with D tentatively TRBD2 (6 bases). CDR3 length: 15 amino acids. Germline V gene data show CDR1 as SGHNT and CDR2 as YENEEA. V dropped 5 bases and J dropped 5 bases, with 18 bases sitting between them. The chain's CDR3 is CASSRGIGLHETQYF. The CDR3 DNA is TGTGCCAGCAGCCGCGGGATAGGGTTACATGAGACCCAGTACTTC.

By proportion, this clonotype is medium-sized. The chain's CDR3 is CSARAVDRALQVAKNIQYF. CDR3 nucleotides: TGCAGTGCTAGAGCCGTCGACCGGGCCCTACAGGTGGCCAAAAACATTCAGTACTTC. This chain joins TRBV20-1 and TRBJ2-4; weak D call: TRBD1 (5 bases). There are 19 residues in the CDR3. Germline loops: CDR1 DFQATT, CDR2 SNEGSKA (reference sequence). V lost 1 base to trimming and J lost 1 base, with 23 bases between them.

On this clonotype: A read error is possible here, since a much larger clone lies one base away. The gene calls are TRBV20-1 and TRBJ2-1; unclear D gene. Per the germline V gene, CDR1 is DFQATT and CDR2 is SNEGSKA (reference sequence). The CDR3 extends over 15 amino acids. The CDR3 here is CSADRVDRPYSEQFF. The CDR3 DNA follows: TGCAGTGCTGACCGGGTCGATCGGCCCTACAGTGAGCAGTTCTTC.

This clonotype was picked up a small number of times. The CDR3 nucleotides are TGTGCCAGCAGCTTAGACGGAAGGGACGTGGGAATCTATGAGCAGTTCTTC. It translates to CASSLDGRDVGIYEQFF. The genes are TRBV11-2 and TRBJ2-1, with D perhaps matching TRBD1 or TRBD2 (5 bases each). This CDR3 spans 17 amino acids. V dropped 0 bases and J dropped 8 bases, with 20 bases sitting between them. Germline CDR1 and CDR2: SGHAT and FQNNGV.

Concerning this clonotype itself: This may arise from a read error, as a much more abundant clone is one base away. The chain is built from TRBV6-5 and TRBJ2-2; D is uncertain. Germline values: CDR1 MNHEY, CDR2 SVGAGI. The length of the CDR3 is 12 residues. CDR3 DNA sequence: TGTGTCAGCTATTCGAACACCGGGGAGCTGTTTTTT. Protein product: CVSYSNTGELFF.

This clonotype appeared a few times. The chain recombines TRBV6-5 with TRBJ1-2, with 11 bases lining up with TRBD1. Germline V lookup: CDR1 MNHEY, CDR2 SVGAGI. The CDR3 sequence is 16 residues long. The ends lost 6 bases at V and 8 bases at J; junction bases unmatched: 14. CDR3 bases: TGTGCCAGCAGACTAACCGGGACAGGGGGTGAACGGGGCTACACCTTC. It translates to CASRLTGTGGERGYTF.

Concerning this clonotype itself: The CDR3 ends on some other residue instead of the conserved phenylalanine or tryptophan, so this is likely a read error. The chain carries TRBV6-2 or TRBV6-3 and TRBJ2-1, with TRBD1 as a possible D gene (6 bases). The CDR3 contains 15 residues. In germline, CDR1 is MNHEY, CDR2 SVGEGT. With 8 bases removed from V and 8 bases from J, the gap between germline ends came to 22 bases. CDR3 DNA: TGTGCCAGCGGGGGCTTTAAGGCTCCGTGGGATGAGCAGTTCTTG. It encodes CASGGFKAPWDEQFL.

This clonotype is a singleton in its sample. The junction departs from the called germline gene at one end, perhaps through a read error. The CDR3 here is CANSQEGLVGGRDIQYF. The DNA of the CDR3 is TGCGCCAACAGCCAAGAAGGGTTAGTGGGGGGTCGCGACATTCAGTACTTC. This chain joins TRBV4-1 and TRBJ2-4, with D maybe TRBD2 (6 bases). Germline V lookup: CDR1 MGHRA, CDR2 YSYEKL. This CDR3 comprises 17 residues.

This chain joins TRBV5-4 and TRBJ1-1; perhaps TRBD1 as D (5 bases). The ends were cut back, 1 base at V and 3 bases at J, with 13 bases in the middle. Germline V gene sequence: CDR1 SGHNT, CDR2 YYREEE (reference sequence). This CDR3 is 15 amino acids long. The CDR3 loop reads CASSLRAGRDTEAFF. The CDR3 DNA follows: TGTGCCAGCAGCTTGAGAGCAGGGCGAGACACTGAAGCTTTCTTT.

This chain links TRBV4-1 with TRBJ2-7; D uncertain. Trimming stripped 4 bases from V and 10 bases from J, with 17 bases between. This CDR3 region has 13 residues. Germline V CDR1 and CDR2: MGHRA, YSYEKL. The CDR3 DNA reads as TGCGCCAGCAGCCTCCTCGACGGCTCCGAACAGTACTTC. Protein: CASSLLDGSEQYF.

About this clonotype: Being one base from a much bigger clone, this may be a read error. V is TRBV20-1 and J is TRBJ2-7, with 9 bases aligning to TRBD1. Germline trimming cut 6 bases from V and 3 bases from J; bases unmatched to any gene: 6. Germline V CDR1 and CDR2: DFQATT, SNEGSKA (reference sequence). There are 13 residues in the CDR3. DNA for the CDR3: TGCAGTGCAAGGGGACAGGGTGGCTACGAGCAGTACGTC. Translated: CSARGQGGYEQYV.

A note on this clonotype: This may stem from a read error, because a much larger clone lies one nucleotide away. The J gene is TRBJ2-7, the V gene TRBV4-3; D uncertain. The CDR3 is 14 residues long. The germline V gene encodes CDR1 LGHNA and CDR2 YSLEER. CDR3 sequence reads: CAGSQVRDSYEQYF. The DNA of the CDR3 is TGCGCCGGCAGCCAAGTACGAGACTCCTACGAGCAGTACTTC.

About this clonotype: A much more abundant neighbour one base away suggests this may be a read error. This CDR3 is missing its conserved last phenylalanine or tryptophan, likely due to a read error. The V call is TRBV12-3 or TRBV12-4, the J call TRBJ2-3, with 7 bases matching TRBD2. This CDR3 spans 15 amino acids. V gave up 6 bases and J gave up 2 bases; unmatched junction bases: 8. DNA of the CDR3: TGTGCCAGCAGGCGGGAGAGGCAGGTCACAGATACGCAGTATTGT. Translation: CASRRERQVTDTQYC.

The chain uses TRBV11-3 and TRBJ2-5; D not resolved. The V gene's germline CDR1 is SGHNT and CDR2 YENEEA. CDR3 size: 15 residues. Trimming cost V 10 bases and J 1 base, with 19 bases left between them. The CDR3 protein is CANNLGRLGQETQYF. Here the CDR3 DNA reads TGTGCCAACAACTTAGGCCGCTTAGGCCAAGAGACCCAGTACTTC.